This T cell receptor beta chain was sequenced for a study of blood T cell repertoires in COVID-19. Study-level information: Researchers got acute and convalescent COVID-19 samples from the United States, Italy and Spain.

Trimming removed 5 bases from V and 3 bases from J; junction bases left unmatched: 5. The germline CDR1 and CDR2 sequences are MNHEY and SMNVEV (reference sequence). CDR3 length equals 15 residues. A Seattle source enrolled patients during active infection and followed them longitudinally. Authors' processing steps: Quantification of nucleated cells was approximated via reference gene primer amplification. Libraries were prepared by immunoSEQ multiplex PCR; TCRdb keeps only in-frame clonotypes and omits some of them. For V, J and clone size, that table is used; D and trimming come from the DNA. The sample includes about 270,000 clones, 70% to 90% of them seen just once.

The chain employs TRBV27 and TRBJ2-1; TRBD2 aligns across 9 bases. Sequenced sample: peripheral blood. The receptor comes from a woman in her 30s with COVID-19, enrolled during active disease. The CDR3 DNA is TGTGCCAGCAGTCCGCGGGGGGGCGGCTACAATGAGCAGTTCTTC. This translates into CASSPRGGGYNEQFF.